These 4 T cell receptor beta chains were all obtained from the same sample, sequenced in a study of blood T cell repertoires in COVID-19. The protocol was immunoSEQ multiplex PCR, while the TCRdb copy is restricted to in-frame clones and leaves out a portion. Of over 70,000 clones listed, more than 80% were seen once; the top ten hold 5.1%. The sequenced sample was peripheral blood. These TCRs come from a man older than 75 with acute or convalescent COVID-19.

This chain connects TRBV6-1 to TRBJ1-1, with 11 positions matching TRBD1. Germline V gives CDR1 MNHNS, CDR2 SASEGT. The V and J ends lost 3 bases and 3 bases, in that order; junction bases with no gene match: 9. CDR3 length: 17 amino acids. The CDR3 spells CASSDPYRDRGDTEAFF. The CDR3 DNA reads as TGTGCCAGCAGTGACCCGTACCGGGACAGGGGGGACACTGAAGCTTTCTTT.

The genes are TRBV7-2 and TRBJ2-1; TRBD2 is a possible D gene (6 bases). Per germline, CDR1 SGHTA and CDR2 FQGNSA. V was shortened by 1 base and J by 5 bases, with 12 bases between the two germline ends. The CDR3 is 15 amino acids. CDR3 residues: CASSLVLARDNEQFF. DNA of the CDR3: TGTGCCAGCAGCTTAGTGCTAGCGAGGGACAATGAGCAGTTCTTC. Based on the CDR3 plus reference TRBV7-2 and TRBJ2-1, the full variable domain is GAGVSQSPSNKVTEKGKDVELRCDPISGHTALYWYRQSLGQGLEFLIYFQGNSAPDKSGLPSDRFSAERTGGSVSTLTIQRTQQEDSAVYLCASSLVLARDNEQFFGPGTRLTVL.

The chain carries TRBV4-1 and TRBJ1-5; TRBD1 might be the D (6 bases). Between the trimmed V and J ends, which lost 4 bases and 3 bases, there was a span of 16 bases. The CDR3 sequence is 16 residues long. The germline V gene encodes CDR1 MGHRA and CDR2 YSYEKL. The CDR3 spells CASSPEAGALNQPQHF. The CDR3 DNA sequence: TGCGCCAGCAGCCCTGAAGCAGGGGCCCTCAATCAGCCCCAGCATTTT.

This clone has just one count. The gene calls are TRBV5-5 and TRBJ2-2, with 8 bases lining up with TRBD1. This CDR3 is built from 15 residues. Per the germline V gene, CDR1 is SGHKS and CDR2 is YYEKEE (reference sequence). The V segment lost 0 bases and the J segment 7 bases; nucleotides outside the gene matches: 5. CDR3: CASSLEGTGFGELFF. CDR3 bases: TGTGCCAGCAGCTTGGAGGGGACAGGTTTCGGGGAGCTGTTTTTT.